The 29 T cell receptor beta chains below come from one sample, sequenced in a study of shared clonotypes between healthy human individuals. Positively selected for CCR7, the CD45RO-negative cells used as naive CD8 cells excluded terminally differentiated effector memory CD45RA+ cells. Method: immunoSEQ multiplex PCR; TCRdb's copy keeps in-frame clones and lacks some. Here the sample spans around 2,100,000 clones, about 95% being singletons. The sequenced material came from naive CD8+ T cells sorted from blood. These receptors all come from a man aged 18 to 30 in good health.

The genes are TRBV27 and TRBJ1-6, with D unclear. The CDR3 is made up of 13 amino acids. The germline V gene encodes CDR1 MNHEY and CDR2 SMNVEV (reference sequence). V was trimmed by 7 bases and J by 5 bases, leaving 9 bases between them. The CDR3 sequence: CASTTLDNSPLHF. DNA of the CDR3: TGTGCCAGCACTACACTCGATAATTCACCCCTCCACTTT.

V and J are TRBV10-1 and TRBJ2-7; D remains ambiguous. CDR1 is WNHNN, CDR2 SYGVQD, per germline (reference sequence). The germline V and J ends were trimmed by 5 bases and 2 bases, with 16 bases remaining between them. CDR3 length: 15 amino acids. In DNA form, the CDR3 reads TGCGCCAGCAGTTTCGATGACCGGTCCACCTACGAGCAGTACTTC. Its protein product is CASSFDDRSTYEQYF.

The rearrangement links TRBV11-2 to TRBJ1-3; D gene ambiguous. Trimming cost V 0 bases and J 5 bases, with 11 bases left between them. Germline lookup yields CDR1 SGHAT and CDR2 FQNNGV. This CDR3 has 15 amino acids. This CDR3 reads CASSLESPGRNTIYF. The CDR3 DNA follows: TGTGCCAGCAGCTTAGAAAGTCCGGGGAGAAACACCATATATTTT.

The chain links TRBV28 to TRBJ2-5, with 7 bases that match TRBD2. The CDR3 sequence is 16 residues long. V was pared by 6 bases and J by 1 base, with 11 bases of the junction left unmatched. The germline V gene encodes CDR1 MDHEN and CDR2 SYDVKM. CDR3 sequence: CASSPTFGRGQETQYF. CDR3 nucleotide sequence: TGTGCCAGCAGCCCAACCTTTGGGAGGGGCCAAGAGACCCAGTACTTC.

The V gene is TRBV27, the J gene TRBJ1-1; D call uncertain. Germline lookup yields CDR1 MNHEY and CDR2 SMNVEV (reference sequence). CDR3 length: 14 amino acids. V gave up 7 bases and J gave up 0 bases, with 12 bases separating them. DNA for the CDR3: TGTGCCAGCACCCCTACCATTCTGAACACTGAAGCTTTCTTT. It encodes CASTPTILNTEAFF.

The chain carries TRBV6-5 and TRBJ2-5; D gene uncertain. Germline V gives CDR1 MNHEY, CDR2 SVGAGI. This CDR3 has 13 residues. Trimming removed 6 bases at V and 5 bases at J, with 13 bases between. CDR3 nucleotides: TGTGCCAGCAGGCCGGGTCACTTCGAGACCCAGTACTTC. Its protein product is CASRPGHFETQYF.

The chain couples TRBV6-6 to TRBJ1-1; TRBD1 matches 9 bases. Germline V gene lookup returns CDR1 MNHNY and CDR2 SVGAGI (reference sequence). The CDR3 contains 15 residues. Trimming took 6 bases from V and 1 from J; bases not matched to a gene: 6. CDR3 region: CASSLTGGSNTEAFF. CDR3 nucleotides: TGTGCCAGCAGCCTAACAGGGGGCTCGAACACTGAAGCTTTCTTT.

About this clone itself: This sample also contains other DNA sequences that code for the same CDR3. The V gene is TRBV19, the J gene TRBJ1-1; D not certain. The CDR3 spans 13 residues. Germline V gene lookup returns CDR1 LNHDA and CDR2 SQIVND (reference sequence). Trimming shortened V by 3 bases and J by 5 bases, and 10 bases separated the two germline ends. CDR3 in amino acids: CASSMDGETEAFF. CDR3 nucleotides: TGTGCCAGTAGTATGGACGGAGAAACTGAAGCTTTCTTT.

The genes are TRBV6-5 and TRBJ1-1; D is uncertain. The V end was cut by 5 bases, the J end by 6 bases, with 16 bases between. The germline V gene has CDR1 MNHEY and CDR2 SVGAGI. The CDR3 is 14 amino acids. The CDR3 sequence is CASSQDLIGAEAFF. The CDR3 DNA follows: TGTGCCAGCAGTCAGGACCTGATTGGCGCTGAAGCTTTCTTT.

This clone was detected once. The CDR3 DNA sequence: TGTGCCAGCAGCTTAGTAGACAGCGTCTGGGGCTACACCTTC. Its translation is CASSLVDSVWGYTF. This sequence joins TRBV7-9 and TRBJ1-2; D is possibly TRBD1 (5 bases). CDR1 is SEHNR and CDR2 is FQNEAQ in the germline V gene (reference sequence). Trimming left V 1 base short and J 8 bases short, with 14 bases between. The CDR3 is made up of 14 amino acids.

V and J are TRBV9 and TRBJ2-5, with TRBD2 matching over 13 bases. Unmatched junction bases numbered 4, after V lost 0 bases and J lost 5 bases. CDR1 and CDR2 (germline): SGDLS, YYNGEE. The CDR3 is made up of 16 amino acids. CDR3 sequence reads: CASSVGTSGGGETQYF. DNA for the CDR3: TGTGCCAGCAGCGTAGGGACTAGCGGGGGCGGGGAGACCCAGTACTTC.

The V call is TRBV5-1, the J call TRBJ2-7; D perhaps matches TRBD2 (6 bases). Germline V gene sequence: CDR1 SGHRS, CDR2 YFSETQ. V shed 0 bases and J shed 5 bases, with 9 bases lying between them. This CDR3 contains 13 residues. CDR3 protein: CASSLEWEDEQYF. The CDR3 bases are TGCGCCAGCAGCTTGGAGTGGGAGGACGAGCAGTACTTC.

The chain joins TRBV7-9 to TRBJ1-1; tentative D call: TRBD1 (5 bases). Germline V CDR1 and CDR2: SEHNR, FQNEAQ (reference sequence). V gave up 1 base and J gave up 3 bases, with 9 bases separating them. This CDR3 region has 14 residues. The CDR3 reads CASSLGGTDTEAFF. The CDR3 DNA sequence: TGTGCCAGCAGCTTAGGTGGGACGGACACTGAAGCTTTCTTT.

The chain links TRBV10-3 to TRBJ2-2, with TRBD1 matching 10 bases. The CDR3 sequence is 15 residues long. Trimming cost V 3 bases and J 5 bases; bases outside gene matches: 3. The germline gives CDR1 ENHRY, CDR2 SYGVKD. The CDR3 region has the DNA TGTGCCATCAGTGATCCGGGACAGGGGACCGGGGAGCTGTTTTTT. Protein product: CAISDPGQGTGELFF.

As concerns this clone: Other nucleotide sequences in the sample specify the same CDR3. The V gene is TRBV27, the J gene TRBJ2-7; 9 bases agree with TRBD1. CDR1 and CDR2 from the germline V gene are MNHEY and SMNVEV (reference sequence). The ends lost 2 bases at V and 4 bases at J; junction bases unmatched: 3. The CDR3 covers 14 residues. The CDR3 DNA is TGTGCCAGCAGTTTAAAGGACAGGGGATACGAGCAGTACTTC. It specifies CASSLKDRGYEQYF.

The V call is TRBV5-4, the J call TRBJ2-2, with 7 bases lining up with TRBD1. The ends lost 4 bases at V and 6 bases at J; junction bases unmatched: 6. From germline, CDR1 is SGHNT and CDR2 YYREEE (reference sequence). The CDR3 sequence is 14 residues long. In DNA form, the CDR3 reads TGTGCCAGCAGCCCGACAGGGTTGGCCGGGGAGCTGTTTTTT. It encodes CASSPTGLAGELFF.

This sequence joins TRBV28 and TRBJ2-1, with unresolved D. The CDR3 loop spans 16 amino acids. From germline, CDR1 is MDHEN and CDR2 SYDVKM. V dropped 6 bases and J dropped 0 bases, with 15 bases sitting between them. Here the CDR3 DNA reads TGTGCCAGCAGCTCGTCCGATCTACCCTCCTACAATGAGCAGTTCTTC. It encodes CASSSSDLPSYNEQFF. Together with reference TRBV28 and TRBJ2-1, the CDR3 gives the full variable domain: DVKVTQSSRYLVKRTGEKVFLECVQDMDHENMFWYRQDPGLGLRLIYFSYDVKMKEKGDIPEGYSVSREKKERFSLILESASTNQTSMYLCASSSSDLPSYNEQFFGPGTRLTVL.

This rearrangement joins TRBV4-2 to TRBJ2-7; D ambiguous. Per germline, CDR1 LGHNA and CDR2 YNFKEQ. This CDR3 has 15 amino acids. Between the trimmed V and J ends, which lost 1 base and 5 bases, there was a span of 15 bases. The CDR3 spells CASSQAGTPRDEQYF. Written as DNA, the CDR3 is TGTGCCAGCAGCCAAGCCGGCACACCCCGTGACGAGCAGTACTTC.

This clone was observed a single time. This rearrangement joins TRBV10-2 to TRBJ1-2; the match to TRBD1 covers 7 bases. This CDR3 has 16 amino acids. V shed 1 base and J 3 bases; nucleotides not matched to a gene: 8. The germline gives CDR1 WSHSY, CDR2 SAAADI. The CDR3 nucleotides are TGCGCCAGCAGTGAGTTACGGACAGGAGGAGACTATGGCTACACCTTC. Translating gives CASSELRTGGDYGYTF.

For this clone: Other DNA sequences in this sample translate to the same CDR3. CDR3 DNA sequence: TGTGCCAGCAGTTACTCAACTAGCGGATACAATGAGCAGTTCTTC. This gives the protein CASSYSTSGYNEQFF. The chain has TRBV6-5 and TRBJ2-1, with 8 nucleotides matching TRBD2. The germline CDR1 and CDR2 sequences are MNHEY and SVGAGI. The CDR3 has 15 residues. The V segment lost 0 bases and the J segment 4 bases; nucleotides outside the gene matches: 2.

This clone appeared a single time. This rearrangement joins TRBV27 to TRBJ1-1; D is unclear. Germline V gives CDR1 MNHEY, CDR2 SMNVEV (reference sequence). The CDR3 consists of 13 residues. The V and J ends lost 3 bases and 7 bases respectively, with 12 bases between them. The DNA for the CDR3 is TGTGCCAGCAGTTTCCGTTCGACGGGTGAAGCTTTCTTT. It encodes CASSFRSTGEAFF.

The V gene is TRBV7-9, the J gene TRBJ1-5; 8 nucleotides agree with TRBD1. This CDR3 has 16 amino acids. The J segment lost 4 bases and the V segment lost 0 bases, leaving 5 bases of the junction unmatched. Germline V lookup: CDR1 SEHNR, CDR2 FQNEAQ (reference sequence). The CDR3 is CASSLATGGDNQPQHF. CDR3 coding DNA: TGTGCCAGCAGCTTAGCAACAGGGGGTGATAATCAGCCCCAGCATTTT.

This clone was recorded only once. V gene TRBV16 combines with J gene TRBJ2-2; D is undetermined. V was clipped by 4 bases and J by 5 bases, with 14 bases between them. The germline V gene encodes CDR1 KGHSY and CDR2 FQNENV. This CDR3 is built from 15 residues. The DNA of the CDR3 is TGTGCCAGCAGCCCTCCCCCCATCGTGACCGGGGAGCTGTTTTTT. Translated, it gives CASSPPPIVTGELFF.

The CDR3 region has the DNA TGTGCCAGCAGCCCCATTCGACAGGTAGAGACCCAGTACTTC. As protein: CASSPIRQVETQYF. The genes are TRBV27 and TRBJ2-5, with D tentatively TRBD1 (6 bases). The CDR3 has 14 amino acids. V was clipped by 6 bases and J by 4 bases, with 15 bases between them. Germline V gives CDR1 MNHEY, CDR2 SMNVEV (reference sequence).

This chain uses TRBV7-8 with TRBJ2-3; 10 bases are a match to TRBD2. Trimming cost V 1 base and J 0 bases; bases outside gene matches: 7. The CDR3 totals 18 residues. In germline, CDR1 is SGHVS, CDR2 FQNEAQ. CDR3 loop: CASSLEGSSGGSTDTQYF. The CDR3 nucleotides are TGTGCCAGCAGCTTAGAAGGTTCTAGCGGGGGTAGCACAGATACGCAGTATTTT.

The chain joins TRBV9 to TRBJ1-5; D not resolved. V lost 5 bases, J lost 5 bases, and 14 bases lay in between. Germline V gene data show CDR1 as SGDLS and CDR2 as YYNGEE. This CDR3 comprises 14 residues. CDR3 loop: CASSRRREDQPQHF. The CDR3 nucleotides read TGTGCCAGCAGTCGTAGAAGGGAAGATCAGCCCCAGCATTTT.

The rearrangement uses TRBV5-8 and TRBJ2-7; 7 bases line up with TRBD2. The germline CDR1 and CDR2 sequences are SGHTS and YDEGEE. The trim removed 4 bases at V and 2 bases at J, leaving 9 bases unmatched. The CDR3 has 15 amino acids. Written as DNA, the CDR3 is TGTGCCAGCAGCACAGCGGGACCCCTTACCTACGAGCAGTACTTC. Translation gives CASSTAGPLTYEQYF.

The chain carries TRBV6-1 and TRBJ2-7; TRBD2 matches at 7 bases. CDR1 MNHNS and CDR2 SASEGT come from the germline V gene. The CDR3 is 13 amino acids. With 3 bases clipped from V and 3 bases from J, the junction kept 2 bases outside the gene matches. The CDR3 nucleotides are TGTGCCAGCAGTGAGGGGGGGTTCTACGAGCAGTACTTC. Translating it yields CASSEGGFYEQYF.

The rearrangement joins TRBV7-3 to TRBJ2-2; D not certain. V lost 5 bases and J lost 0, with 13 bases in between. CDR3 length: 16 amino acids. Germline V gene data show CDR1 as SGHTA and CDR2 as FQGTGA. CDR3 sequence: CASSLGPPPNTGELFF. As DNA, the CDR3 is TGTGCCAGCAGCCTAGGACCCCCTCCGAACACCGGGGAGCTGTTTTTT.